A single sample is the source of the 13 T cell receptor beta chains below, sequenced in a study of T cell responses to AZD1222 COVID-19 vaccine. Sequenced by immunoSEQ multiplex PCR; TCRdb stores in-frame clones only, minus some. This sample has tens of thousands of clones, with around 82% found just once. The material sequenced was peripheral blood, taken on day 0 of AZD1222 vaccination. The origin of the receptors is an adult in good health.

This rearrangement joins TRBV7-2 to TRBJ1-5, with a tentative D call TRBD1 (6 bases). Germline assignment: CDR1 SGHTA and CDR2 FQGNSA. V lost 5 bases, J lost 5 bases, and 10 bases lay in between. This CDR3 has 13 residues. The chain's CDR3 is CASSQGQYQPQHF. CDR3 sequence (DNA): TGTGCCAGCAGCCAAGGACAGTATCAGCCCCAGCATTTT.

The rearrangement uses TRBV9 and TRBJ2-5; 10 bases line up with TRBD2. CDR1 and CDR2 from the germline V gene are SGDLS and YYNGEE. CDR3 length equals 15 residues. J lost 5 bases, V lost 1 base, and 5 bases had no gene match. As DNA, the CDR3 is TGTGCCAGCAGCGTAAGCGGGGGGGCCCGGGAGACCCAGTACTTC. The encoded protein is CASSVSGGARETQYF.

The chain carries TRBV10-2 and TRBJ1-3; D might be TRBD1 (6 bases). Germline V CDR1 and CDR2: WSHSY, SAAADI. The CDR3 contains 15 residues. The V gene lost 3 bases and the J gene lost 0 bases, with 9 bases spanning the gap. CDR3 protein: CASSDRGNSGNTIYF. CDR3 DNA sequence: TGCGCCAGCAGTGACAGGGGCAACTCTGGAAACACCATATATTTT.

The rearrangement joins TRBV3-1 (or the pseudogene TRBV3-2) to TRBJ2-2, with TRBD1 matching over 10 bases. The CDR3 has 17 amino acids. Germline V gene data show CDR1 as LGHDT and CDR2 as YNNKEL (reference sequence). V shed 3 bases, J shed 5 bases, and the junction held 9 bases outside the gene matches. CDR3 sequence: CASSQDRGSRYTGELFF. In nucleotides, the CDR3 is TGTGCCAGCAGCCAGGACAGGGGGTCTCGGTATACCGGGGAGCTGTTTTTT.

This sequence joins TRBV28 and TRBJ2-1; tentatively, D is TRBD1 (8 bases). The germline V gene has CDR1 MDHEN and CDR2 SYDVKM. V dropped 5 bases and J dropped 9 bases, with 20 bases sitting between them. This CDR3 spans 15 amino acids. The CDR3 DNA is TGTGCCAGCAGTACAGGGGGGGGTAGGTTGGGTGAGCAGTTCTTC. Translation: CASSTGGGRLGEQFF.

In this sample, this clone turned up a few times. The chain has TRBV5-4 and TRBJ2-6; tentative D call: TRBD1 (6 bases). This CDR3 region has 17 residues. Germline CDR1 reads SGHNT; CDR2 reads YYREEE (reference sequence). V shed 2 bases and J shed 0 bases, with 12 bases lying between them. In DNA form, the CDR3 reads TGTGCCAGCAGCTTCCGACAGGCAAGCTCTGGGGCCAACGTCCTGACTTTC. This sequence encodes CASSFRQASSGANVLTF.

CDR3 amino acids: CASSSRRTKAFF. CDR3 DNA sequence: TGTGCCAGCAGTTCCAGACGGACGAAAGCTTTCTTT. The chain links TRBV28 to TRBJ1-1, with no clear D. The CDR3 contains 12 residues. Trimming stripped 4 bases from V and 9 bases from J, with 12 bases between. CDR1 and CDR2 (germline): MDHEN, SYDVKM. The complete variable domain, with remaining parts taken from reference TRBV28 and TRBJ1-1, reads DVKVTQSSRYLVKRTGEKVFLECVQDMDHENMFWYRQDPGLGLRLIYFSYDVKMKEKGDIPEGYSVSREKKERFSLILESASTNQTSMYLCASSSRRTKAFFGQGTRLTVV.

The CDR3 protein is CSGRTNTEAFF. The DNA of the CDR3 is TGCAGCGGTAGAACGAACACTGAAGCTTTCTTT. The rearrangement uses TRBV29-1 and TRBJ1-1; no firm D call. The V end lost 7 bases, the J end lost 1 base, and 7 bases lay between the germline ends. CDR3 size: 11 residues. Germline V gene lookup returns CDR1 SQVTM and CDR2 ANQGSEA.

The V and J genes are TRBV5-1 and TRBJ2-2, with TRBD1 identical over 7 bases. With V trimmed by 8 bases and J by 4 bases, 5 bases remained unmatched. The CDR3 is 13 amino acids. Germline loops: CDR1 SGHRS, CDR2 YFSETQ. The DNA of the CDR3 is TGCGCCAGTGGGGGACAGATCACCGGGGAGCTGTTTTTT. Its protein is CASGGQITGELFF.

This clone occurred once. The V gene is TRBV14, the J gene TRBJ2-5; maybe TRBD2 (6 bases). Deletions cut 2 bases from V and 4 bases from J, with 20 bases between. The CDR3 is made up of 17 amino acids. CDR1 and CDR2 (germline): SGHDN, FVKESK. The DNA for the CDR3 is TGTGCCAGCAGCCAAAGTCTTTTGAGTTGGAGGGTAGAGACCCAGTACTTC. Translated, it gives CASSQSLLSWRVETQYF.

CDR3 sequence reads: CASSDTFSNQPQHF. CDR3 coding DNA: TGTGCCAGCAGTGACACTTTTAGCAATCAGCCCCAGCATTTT. The V and J genes are TRBV2 and TRBJ1-5; D ambiguous. The CDR3 is made up of 14 amino acids. With 3 bases removed from V and 0 bases from J, the gap between germline ends came to 6 bases. Germline V lookup: CDR1 SNHLY, CDR2 FYNNEI.

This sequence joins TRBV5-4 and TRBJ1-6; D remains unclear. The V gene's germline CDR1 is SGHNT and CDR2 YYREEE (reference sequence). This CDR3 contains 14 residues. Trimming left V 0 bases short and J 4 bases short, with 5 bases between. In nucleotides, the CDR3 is TGTGCCAGCAGCTTGGGGCCTTATAATTCACCCCTCCACTTT. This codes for CASSLGPYNSPLHF.

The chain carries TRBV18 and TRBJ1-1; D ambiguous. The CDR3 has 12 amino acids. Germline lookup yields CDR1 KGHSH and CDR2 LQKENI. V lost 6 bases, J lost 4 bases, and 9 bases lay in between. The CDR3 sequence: CASSTGGTEAFF. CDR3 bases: TGTGCCAGCTCTACGGGAGGCACTGAAGCTTTCTTT.